What follows describes a single TCR beta chain. The data originate from a study of shared clonotypes between healthy human individuals. Background on the study: Per donor, three plates held CD4 naive cells, three held CD4 memory, two held CD8 naive and one held CD8 memory.

200 ng DNA, about 28,000 T cell genomes, went into each sorted-subset replicate PCR. Libraries were prepared by immunoSEQ multiplex PCR; TCRdb keeps only in-frame clonotypes and omits some of them. The data show roughly 300,000 clones, around 87% seen once. Trimming cost V 3 bases and J 7 bases, with 12 bases left between them. CDR1 MNHEY and CDR2 SMNVEV come from the germline V gene (reference sequence). The CDR3 contains 13 residues. This sequence originates from a man aged 18-30 years in good health. The sample consisted of memory CD8+ T cells sorted from blood. Described subset: CD45RO+ cells pooled with CCR7-negative TemRA cells. The rearrangement joins TRBV27 to TRBJ2-5; no reliable D call. CDR3: CASSLLVEGTQYF. The CDR3 nucleotides read TGTGCCAGCAGTTTGCTGGTGGAAGGGACCCAGTACTTC.